A single sample gave rise to the 31 T cell receptor beta chains below, sequenced in a study of CD8+ T cells in alopecia areata. Treatment of the sample: oral pan-JAK inhibitor, 5-10 mg twice daily. Isolated RNA was reverse transcribed into cDNA used as the sequencing template. Profiling relied on immunoSEQ multiplex PCR, and the TCRdb table lists in-frame clones only, not all of them. The sample has approximately 170,000 clones, around 60% seen once. Sequencing used CD4+ T cells sorted from blood, obtained at week 4, from a patient treated with tofacitinib. Receptors were obtained from a human donor with alopecia areata.

J is TRBJ1-2 and V is TRBV30, with D uncertain. CDR3 length: 10 residues. Per germline, CDR1 GTSNPN and CDR2 SVGIG (reference sequence). V was clipped by 3 bases and J by 8 bases, with 7 bases between them. CDR3 loop: CAWSEEGYTF. The CDR3, as DNA: TGTGCCTGGAGCGAAGAAGGCTACACCTTC.

The sample holds a few counts of this clone. The V and J genes are TRBV19 and TRBJ1-1, with TRBD1 identical over 9 bases. The CDR3 runs to 15 residues. Trimming took 3 bases from V and 4 from J; bases not matched to a gene: 6. Germline loops: CDR1 LNHDA, CDR2 SQIVND (reference sequence). Here the CDR3 DNA reads TGTGCCAGTAGTATCCCGGGACAGGGTATCACTGAAGCTTTCTTT. This encodes CASSIPGQGITEAFF. Together with reference TRBV19 and TRBJ1-1, the CDR3 gives the full variable domain: DGGITQSPKYLFRKEGQNVTLSCEQNLNHDAMYWYRQDPGQGLRLIYYSQIVNDFQKGDIAEGYSVSREKKESFPLTVTSAQKNPTAFYLCASSIPGQGITEAFFGQGTRLTVV.

The chain recombines TRBV29-1 with TRBJ1-2; tentatively, D is TRBD1 (5 bases). Per germline, CDR1 SQVTM and CDR2 ANQGSEA. The CDR3 is 14 residues long. V gave up 2 bases and J gave up 6 bases, with 16 bases separating them. CDR3 bases: TGCAGCGTTGAAAGCTGGCGACAGTCGGATGGCTACACCTTC. This translates into CSVESWRQSDGYTF.

The chain links TRBV29-1 to TRBJ2-1; D might be TRBD2 (5 bases). The V end was cut by 7 bases, the J end by 0 bases, with 16 bases between. The CDR3 is made up of 15 amino acids. CDR1 SQVTM and CDR2 ANQGSEA come from the germline V gene. The CDR3 sequence is CSARSGVSSYNEQFF. The CDR3 nucleotides read TGCAGCGCTCGATCCGGGGTCAGCTCCTACAATGAGCAGTTCTTC.

This clone came up a few times. The chain is built from TRBV2 and TRBJ2-1; 8 bases line up with TRBD2. This CDR3 has 13 amino acids. The germline CDR1 and CDR2 sequences are SNHLY and FYNNEI. The CDR3 DNA reads TGTGGCCCACATAGCGGGGAATACAATGAGCAGTTCTTC. Its translation: CGPHSGEYNEQFF.

This clone was recorded a few times. V is TRBV15 and J is TRBJ1-4; 8 bases line up with TRBD1. The CDR3 loop spans 15 amino acids. Unmatched junction bases numbered 6, after V lost 1 base and J lost 8 bases. Germline-derived CDR1 and CDR2 are LNHNV and YYDKDF (reference sequence). The CDR3 region has the DNA TGTGCCACCAGCAGAGGATCCGGGACAGGCGAAAAACTGTTTTTT. This sequence encodes CATSRGSGTGEKLFF.

The chain employs TRBV29-1 and TRBJ2-4, with D unresolved. CDR1 and CDR2 (germline): SQVTM, ANQGSEA. The CDR3 consists of 12 residues. The V and J ends lost 6 bases and 1 base respectively, with 7 bases between them. This chain's CDR3 is CSVRAAKNIQYF. DNA for the CDR3: TGCAGCGTCAGAGCGGCCAAAAACATTCAGTACTTC.

This clone has just a few counts. J is TRBJ1-3 and V is TRBV7-9; the D is unclear. V lost 5 bases and J lost 0, with 8 bases in between. CDR3 length: 14 residues. From germline, CDR1 is SEHNR and CDR2 FQNEAQ (reference sequence). CDR3 coding DNA: TGTGCCAGCAGCATAAATAACTCTGGAAACACCATATATTTT. It translates to CASSINNSGNTIYF.

The V gene is TRBV6-5, the J gene TRBJ2-5; 7 positions match TRBD2. After removal of 4 bases from V and 7 bases from J, the junction contained 12 bases not matched to a gene. This CDR3 spans 15 amino acids. CDR1 and CDR2 from the germline V gene are MNHEY and SVGAGI. CDR3 nucleotides: TGTGCCAGCAGTTTCGAAGGGCAGGGAGGGGCGACCCAGTACTTC. Translated, it gives CASSFEGQGGATQYF.

Only a few counts were recorded for this clone. V usage is TRBV5-6 and J usage is TRBJ2-1, with TRBD2 matching over 13 bases. The CDR3 sequence is 17 residues long. Germline values: CDR1 SGHDT, CDR2 YYEEEE. V lost 4 bases to trimming and J lost 3 bases; unmatched junction nucleotides: 7. CDR3 region: CASSGTGTSGVYNEQFF. CDR3 DNA sequence: TGTGCCAGCAGCGGTACCGGGACTAGCGGGGTCTACAATGAGCAGTTCTTC.

V and J are TRBV13 and TRBJ2-1; D is uncertain. From germline, CDR1 is PRHDT and CDR2 FYEKMQ (reference sequence). Trimming left V 0 bases short and J 5 bases short, with 8 bases between. The CDR3 covers 14 residues. The CDR3 region has the DNA TGTGCCAGCAGCTTAGGAACCGCCCACAATGAGCAGTTCTTC. It yields the protein CASSLGTAHNEQFF.

This clone was detected only a few times. V usage is TRBV30 and J usage is TRBJ1-6; D is undetermined. Germline V lookup: CDR1 GTSNPN, CDR2 SVGIG (reference sequence). V lost 7 bases, J lost 10 bases, and 17 bases lay in between. The CDR3 totals 13 residues. The CDR3: CALQDGDVSPLHF. The CDR3 DNA follows: TGTGCCTTGCAGGATGGGGATGTCTCACCCCTCCACTTT.

This clone occurred a few times. J is TRBJ1-3 and V is TRBV4-1; D unclear. V was cut by 4 bases and J by 0 bases, with 10 bases left in between. CDR3 length: 15 residues. Germline V CDR1 and CDR2: MGHRA, YSYEKL. DNA of the CDR3: TGCGCCAGCAGCCCCTCGGCTATCTCTGGAAACACCATATATTTT. This gives the protein CASSPSAISGNTIYF.

This sequence joins TRBV5-4 and TRBJ1-1, with D perhaps matching TRBD1 (6 bases). This CDR3 is built from 12 residues. V gave up 3 bases and J gave up 7 bases, with 10 bases separating them. Germline CDR1 and CDR2: SGHNT and YYREEE (reference sequence). The CDR3 loop reads CASSYRDREAFF. The CDR3 DNA follows: TGTGCCAGCAGCTACAGGGACCGTGAAGCTTTCTTT.

For the CDR3, the DNA is TGTGCCAGCAGAGGAACAGGACAGGGGAACACTGAAGCTTTCTTT. The encoded protein is CASRGTGQGNTEAFF. The gene calls are TRBV9 and TRBJ1-1; TRBD1 agrees at 8 bases. V lost 5 bases to trimming and J lost 1 base; unmatched junction nucleotides: 7. The CDR3 is made up of 15 amino acids. Germline V gene lookup returns CDR1 SGDLS and CDR2 YYNGEE.

The table lists this clone with a few counts. The CDR3 reads CASSQDRRGTQYF. For the CDR3, the DNA is TGTGCCAGCAGCCAAGATAGGCGAGGAACGCAGTATTTT. This chain joins TRBV7-2 and TRBJ2-3; unclear D gene. CDR1 and CDR2 (germline): SGHTA, FQGNSA. The CDR3 is made up of 13 amino acids. Trimming stripped 5 bases from V and 9 bases from J, with 15 bases between.

This clone occurred a few times. The V and J genes are TRBV15 and TRBJ2-7, with 9 positions matching TRBD1. Germline assignment: CDR1 LNHNV and CDR2 YYDKDF (reference sequence). The CDR3 spans 16 residues. The V gene end was trimmed by 3 bases and the J gene end by 6 bases; junction bases not matched to a gene: 12. For the CDR3, the DNA is TGTGCCACCAGCAGTACCGGGACAGGGCTGCGGGGCGAGCAGTACTTC. This encodes CATSSTGTGLRGEQYF.

This chain uses TRBV5-1 with TRBJ2-7; a weak D match, TRBD1 (6 bases). Per germline, CDR1 SGHRS and CDR2 YFSETQ. V was trimmed by 0 bases and J by 2 bases, leaving 15 bases between them. This CDR3 is 16 amino acids long. CDR3 sequence (DNA): TGCGCCAGCAGCTTGGTTTCAGGGGCGCAGACCTACGAGCAGTACTTC. This gives the protein CASSLVSGAQTYEQYF.

The chain carries TRBV7-2 and TRBJ2-1, with a tentative D call TRBD2 (6 bases). CDR3 length equals 15 residues. Germline CDR1 is SGHTA and CDR2 is FQGNSA. V shed 4 bases and J shed 2 bases, with 12 bases lying between them. The CDR3, as DNA: TGTGCCAGCAGCTCCACGCGGGACCCCTACAATGAGCAGTTCTTC. Protein sequence: CASSSTRDPYNEQFF.

This clone was recorded a few times. The CDR3 region is CASSFLGRSDTQYF. The CDR3 DNA follows: TGTGCCAGCAGCTTCCTGGGTCGGTCTGATACGCAGTATTTT. The chain recombines TRBV7-9 with TRBJ2-3; no clear D gene. V was pared by 3 bases and J by 6 bases, with 13 bases between. This CDR3 region has 14 residues. Germline CDR1 is SEHNR and CDR2 is FQNEAQ (reference sequence).

V usage is TRBV5-6 and J usage is TRBJ1-1; D is ambiguous. Germline CDR1 reads SGHDT; CDR2 reads YYEEEE. Trimming shortened V by 0 bases and J by 8 bases, and 8 bases separated the two germline ends. The CDR3 consists of 12 residues. In DNA, the CDR3 is TGTGCCAGCAGCTTGGGTGGGGAGGAAGCTTTCTTT. As protein: CASSLGGEEAFF.

The chain links TRBV29-1 to TRBJ1-1, with D possibly TRBD1 on 6 matching bases. The CDR3 has 12 residues. Trimming took 7 bases from V and 1 from J, leaving 10 bases between them. In germline, CDR1 is SQVTM, CDR2 ANQGSEA. CDR3 DNA: TGCAGCGGAATGACAGGGAACACTGAAGCTTTCTTT. Translated: CSGMTGNTEAFF.

The chain is built from TRBV4-1 and TRBJ2-5; tentatively, D is TRBD2 (6 bases). CDR3 length equals 14 residues. The germline gives CDR1 MGHRA, CDR2 YSYEKL. Between the trimmed V and J ends, which lost 0 bases and 4 bases, there was a span of 9 bases. The CDR3 here is CASSQDSGGETQYF. Here the CDR3 DNA reads TGCGCCAGCAGCCAAGATTCCGGGGGAGAGACCCAGTACTTC.

The chain recombines TRBV29-1 with TRBJ2-5; D is possibly TRBD2 (6 bases). Between the trimmed V and J ends, which lost 5 bases and 5 bases, there was a span of 15 bases. Germline CDR1 SQVTM, CDR2 ANQGSEA. This CDR3 has 13 amino acids. In DNA, the CDR3 is TGCAGCGTTAGGGCAGCGGGCCGGGAGACCCAGTACTTC. Amino acid sequence: CSVRAAGRETQYF.

The sample holds a few counts of this clone. The chain uses TRBV11-2 and TRBJ2-1; D may correspond to TRBD1 or TRBD2 (6 bases each). Deletions cut 6 bases from V and 7 bases from J, with 19 bases between. The CDR3 consists of 15 residues. Germline V gene data show CDR1 as SGHAT and CDR2 as FQNNGV. The CDR3 loop reads CASSKGGVKGNEQFF. For the CDR3, the DNA is TGTGCCAGCAGTAAGGGGGGAGTGAAGGGAAATGAGCAGTTCTTC.

This sequence joins TRBV5-1 and TRBJ1-2; D is unresolved. The germline V and J ends were trimmed by 5 bases and 6 bases, with 17 bases remaining between them. The length of the CDR3 is 14 residues. Looked up from germline, CDR1 is SGHRS and CDR2 is YFSETQ. In DNA, the CDR3 is TGCGCCAGCAGTGGCCAGTCAGAGGCAAATGGCTACACCTTC. This codes for CASSGQSEANGYTF.

The genes are TRBV6-1 and TRBJ2-2; TRBD2 aligns across 12 bases. Germline V gene lookup returns CDR1 MNHNS and CDR2 SASEGT. J lost 4 bases, V lost 6 bases, and 3 bases had no gene match. The CDR3 length is 15 residues. The CDR3: CASRGTSGPTGELFF. The CDR3 nucleotides read TGTGCCAGCAGGGGGACTAGCGGGCCCACCGGGGAGCTGTTTTTT.

CDR3 coding DNA: TGCAGCGTCGTGTCGCGAACCTTTAAGGAGACCCAGTACTTC. Protein sequence: CSVVSRTFKETQYF. This chain connects TRBV29-1 to TRBJ2-5; D gene unclear. Germline CDR1 and CDR2: SQVTM and ANQGSEA. Trimming cost V 6 bases and J 5 bases, with 19 bases left between them. CDR3 size: 14 residues.

V gene TRBV28 combines with J gene TRBJ1-1; the match to TRBD1 covers 12 bases. The CDR3 contains 13 residues. Germline lookup yields CDR1 MDHEN and CDR2 SYDVKM. The junction had 1 base not matched to a gene; V was cut back by 2 bases and J by 9 bases. CDR3 sequence reads: CASSLGDRGQAFF. The CDR3 DNA is TGTGCCAGCAGTTTAGGGGACAGGGGGCAAGCTTTCTTT.

The chain recombines TRBV7-9 with TRBJ2-1; 10 nucleotides align to TRBD1. Germline V gene data show CDR1 as SEHNR and CDR2 as FQNEAQ (reference sequence). The CDR3 is made up of 14 amino acids. The V and J ends lost 5 bases and 4 bases, in that order; junction bases with no gene match: 2. CDR3 in DNA: TGTGCCAGCAGCAAGGGACAGGGGTACAATGAGCAGTTCTTC. Translation gives CASSKGQGYNEQFF.

A word on this clone: Other DNA sequences from this sample encode an identical CDR3 as well. The V call is TRBV29-1, the J call TRBJ2-5; no reliable D call. The germline V and J ends were trimmed by 4 bases and 0 bases, with 6 bases remaining between them. Germline V gene sequence: CDR1 SQVTM, CDR2 ANQGSEA. This CDR3 has 12 residues. Written as DNA, the CDR3 is TGCAGCGTTGTGTTGTACCAAGAGACCCAGTACTTC. Translation gives CSVVLYQETQYF.